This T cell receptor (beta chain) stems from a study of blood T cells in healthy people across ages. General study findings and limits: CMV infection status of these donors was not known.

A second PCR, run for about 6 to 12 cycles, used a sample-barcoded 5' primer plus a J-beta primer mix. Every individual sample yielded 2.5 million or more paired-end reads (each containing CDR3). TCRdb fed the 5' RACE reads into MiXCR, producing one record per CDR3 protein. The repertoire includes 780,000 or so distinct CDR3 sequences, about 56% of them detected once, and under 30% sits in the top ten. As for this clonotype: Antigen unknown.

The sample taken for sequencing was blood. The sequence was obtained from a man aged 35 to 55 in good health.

CDR3 protein: CASSVEVASEDTEAFF. For the CDR3, the DNA is TGTGCCAGCAGCGTAGAGGTCGCGTCGGAGGACACTGAAGCTTTCTTT. The gene calls are TRBV9 and TRBJ1-1; D is unresolved. Trimming removed 0 bases from V and 3 bases from J, with 15 bases in between. CDR3 length: 16 residues. In germline, CDR1 is SGDLS, CDR2 YYNGEE. The full variable domain, rest sourced from reference TRBV9 and TRBJ1-1, is DSGVTQTPKHLITATGQRVTLRCSPRSGDLSVYWYQQSLDQGLQFLIQYYNGEERAKGNILERFSAQQFPDLHSELNLSSLELGDSALYFCASSVEVASEDTEAFFGQGTRLTVV.